The rows below give T cell receptor beta chains drawn from one sample of a study of PD-1 blockade in classical Hodgkin lymphoma. Repertoires were generated with immunoSEQ multiplex PCR, while TCRdb's copy carries only in-frame clones and drops some. The sample consists of approximately 27,000 clones, about nine tenths of them appearing once. The sequenced sample was peripheral blood mononuclear cells (PBMCs), obtained at baseline. All receptors come from a human donor with classical Hodgkin lymphoma. CDR3s leave out the opening cysteine and the closing phenylalanine or tryptophan.

v_gene	j_gene	CDR3aa
TRBV7-9	TRBJ2-7	ASSPTDRAYEQY
TRBV5-1	-	ASSSLTSGGAYEQY
TRBV2	TRBJ2-3	ASSGNEGLAGGLGDTQY
TRBV5-1	TRBJ2-2	ASSLRGGTGELF
TRBV27	TRBJ1-1	ASRTGYTEAF
TRBV28	TRBJ2-2	ASTRPGGNTGELF
TRBV13	TRBJ2-5	ASSPRTSRETQY
TRBV14	TRBJ2-2	ASSQGRGSGELF
TRBV5-1	TRBJ2-2	ASSLTGANTGELF
TRBV5-8	TRBJ2-1	ASSRDGFSYNEQF
TRBV7-9	TRBJ2-1	ASSQAGGQNEQF
TRBV14	TRBJ1-2	ASSQGFPGQIYGYT
TRBV4-3	TRBJ2-7	ASSQDVTGQPHYEQY
TRBV21-1	TRBJ1-5	ASSKAPRGCKNNQPQH
TRBV5-6	TRBJ1-5	ASSRTGFNQPQH
TRBV28	TRBJ1-3	ASSLGGGPGNTIY
TRBV7-9	TRBJ1-1	ASSLVDAGGTEAF
TRBV5-1	TRBJ1-3	ASSLGGNTIY
TRBV6-5	TRBJ1-2	ASRGDRDSNYGYT
TRBV7-9	TRBJ2-7	ASSFGPQDYEQY
TRBV19	TRBJ2-3	ASSRPGQGRTDTQY
TRBV7-9	TRBJ2-1	ASSWGQGAGNEQF